This TCR beta chain is from a study of T cell responses to AZD1222 COVID-19 vaccine. Assay used: immunoSEQ multiplex PCR; TCRdb lists only in-frame clones, some missing. The data show approximately 88,000 clones, 92% seen once. The CDR3 is 18 amino acids. V lost 2 bases to trimming and J lost 1 base; unmatched junction nucleotides: 9. Details on this clone: Its antigen is not known.

Whole-study findings and limits: Spike-specific TCRs gained breadth and depth after people received two AZD1222 doses. Only a handful of AZD1222 recipients tested seropositive at baseline. Repertoires were collected only later (after the peak T cell response had occurred).

This TCR was sampled from an adult in good health. This specimen was peripheral blood, taken on day 0 of AZD1222 vaccination. The gene calls are TRBV23-1 and TRBJ1-5; 9 bases map to TRBD1. TRBV23-1 is an ORF; its function is uncertain. The CDR3 sequence: CASSQHLYGQGSNQPQHF. CDR3 nucleotides: TGCGCCAGCAGTCAACACCTTTACGGACAGGGGAGCAATCAGCCCCAGCATTTT.